This T cell receptor (beta chain) comes out of a study of early T cells in non-severe SARS-CoV-2 infection. Germline V CDR1 and CDR2: SQVTM, ANQGSEA. The CDR3 length is 14 residues. Trimming removed 6 bases at V and 0 bases at J, with 15 bases between. TCRdb called the 5' RACE reads again in MiXCR, with one record for every CDR3 protein. The sample consists of 85,000 to 100,000 distinct CDR3 sequences, roughly 15% of them appearing once. This clonotype was seen more than once but under ten times. This receptor was identified in an adult who was a healthcare worker with PCR-confirmed SARS-CoV-2 infection or an uninfected control (not recorded which). The sequencing used whole blood, collected at baseline. The chain has TRBV29-1 and TRBJ2-7; D not resolved. DNA of the CDR3: TGCAGCGTGAAGGTGACACTCGACTCCTACGAGCAGTACTTC. It codes for CSVKVTLDSYEQYF.